This T cell receptor beta chain stems from a study of OX40 agonist ivuxolimab in advanced cancers. In the study overall: Eligibility admitted prior anti-PD-1, anti-PD-L1 or anti-CTLA-4 therapy; 40% had some. Study-level findings and limits: There were also nonresponders showing low normalized T-cell clonal expansion. More expanded clones were found, on average, in CD8+ than in CD4+ T cells.

The CDR3 covers 14 residues. CDR1 and CDR2 from the germline V gene are MNHEY and SVGAGI. The trim removed 6 bases at V and 5 bases at J, leaving 5 bases unmatched. In the case of this clone: Its antigen is unknown.

Assay used: immunoSEQ multiplex PCR; TCRdb lists only in-frame clones, some missing. The sample contains fewer than 70,000 clones, less than 90% of which appear only once. The input for sequencing was CD4+ or CD8+ T cells sorted from blood, taken in a trial of the OX40 agonist ivuxolimab. The J gene is TRBJ2-7, the V gene TRBV6-5; TRBD1 matches 12 bases. The receptor comes from an adult with an advanced solid tumor such as melanoma, head and neck, liver or kidney cancer. Written as DNA, the CDR3 is TGTGCCAGCAGAACCGGGACAGGGGGCCACGAGCAGTACTTC. Its protein product is CASRTGTGGHEQYF.